A selection of T cell receptor beta chains follows, all from one sample in a study of T cell repertoires in cytomegalovirus infection. From the reads, TCRdb called clonotypes with MiXCR, one entry per CDR3 protein. The sample has 650,000 to 900,000 distinct CDR3 sequences, about 30% seen once; the top ten hold 9.5% to 15%. These TCRs' antigens remain unknown. The sequences come from cultured CD8+ T cells from PBMCs, collected from culture after CMV antigen stimulation. These TCRs come from a human donor in good health (CMV status not recorded). Some clones in this sample may be carry-over from other donors' samples. The CDR3 runs from the conserved cysteine through the conserved F or W. Fields, in order: D gene, V gene, J gene, CDR3 protein. D genes are given only for firm matches.

>NA|TRBV12-3/TRBV12-4|TRBJ1-2
CASSPPFIDSRGYTF
>NA|TRBV6-6|TRBJ1-2
CASSYELNYGYTF
>TRBD1|TRBV5-6|TRBJ2-1
CASRPVIGQGAIYEQFF
>NA|TRBV2|TRBJ1-6
CASSFVSTGVNSPLHF
>NA|TRBV6-2/TRBV6-3|TRBJ1-1
CASSYSRGSTEAFF
>NA|TRBV7-8|TRBJ1-5
CASSLDRRNQPQHF
>TRBD1|TRBV10-3|TRBJ1-4
CAPFTGDEKLFF
>TRBD1|TRBV6-5|TRBJ2-7
CASSVTPGQDSYEQYF
>NA|TRBV13|TRBJ1-1
CASSLEVGRGVNTEAFF
>NA|TRBV10-3|TRBJ2-7
CAIRVSGVRGGYEQYF
>NA|TRBV12-3/TRBV12-4|TRBJ1-2
CASSFVPLDGYTF
>NA|TRBV27|TRBJ2-7
CASSLMGQGPYEQYF
>NA|TRBV6-2/TRBV6-3|TRBJ1-1
CASSYFSVGTEAFF
>TRBD1|TRBV7-6|TRBJ1-1
CASSPGGTNTEAFF
>NA|TRBV4-1|TRBJ2-6
CASSQDGLDGANVLTF
>NA|TRBV7-9|TRBJ1-5
CASSLDVESNQPQHF
>NA|TRBV29-1|TRBJ2-7
CSVEDLSGPHEQYF
>NA|TRBV7-2|TRBJ2-3
CASSDELGRGRTDTQYF
>NA|TRBV28|TRBJ1-6
CASSLPQGYNSPLHF
>NA|TRBV11-2|TRBJ1-1
CASSLGTTESYMNTEAFF
>TRBD2|TRBV5-5|TRBJ2-3
CASRAVAGATDTQYF
>NA|TRBV5-1|TRBJ2-4
CASSLRSRTVKAKNIQYF
>TRBD1|TRBV11-2|TRBJ2-2
CASSPTTGHTGELFF
>NA|TRBV4-1|TRBJ1-1
CASSHVGDLNTEAFF
>NA|TRBV20-1|TRBJ1-1
CSARGTVNTEAFF
>NA|TRBV28|TRBJ1-1
CASRDSSDTEAFF
>NA|TRBV27|TRBJ2-7
CASSLVSSYEQYF
>TRBD2|TRBV7-9|TRBJ2-7
CASSFGTSGVGYEQYF
>NA|TRBV19|TRBJ1-1
CASSIGTSEAFF
>NA|TRBV4-1|TRBJ1-2
CASSQDLGGKNLLGYTF
>NA|TRBV6-5|TRBJ1-1
CASSYSRWGNTEAFF
>TRBD1|TRBV27|TRBJ1-2
CASSLSQGADGYTF
>NA|TRBV10-3|TRBJ2-7
CAISRKAGGGQEKHAGSYEQYF
>NA|TRBV24-1|TRBJ2-3
CATSVGRTDTQYF
>NA|TRBV19|TRBJ2-3
CASSDISVSADTQYF
>NA|TRBV11-2|TRBJ1-2
CASSKGEGWLDYGYTF
>TRBD2|TRBV11-1|TRBJ2-3
CASSLAAGGPADTQYF
>NA|TRBV7-9|TRBJ1-5
CAGSSGRALILSNQPQHF
>NA|TRBV4-3|TRBJ2-2
CASSQGLVNTGELFF
>NA|TRBV10-2|TRBJ2-5
CAIGRGGETQYF
>TRBD2|TRBV2|TRBJ2-1
CASSDLAGSPGEQFF
>NA|TRBV11-3|TRBJ1-3
CASSLLPGNTIYF
>NA|TRBV20-1|TRBJ1-1
CSALNLNGNTEAFF
>TRBD1|TRBV14|TRBJ2-2
CASSQTGERTGELFF
>NA|TRBV4-1|TRBJ1-4
CASSQDRFEKLFF
>TRBD2|TRBV9|TRBJ2-3
CASSVSGGLRGSQYF
>TRBD2|TRBV5-1|TRBJ2-3
CASSLVGLAPLADTQYF
>TRBD1|TRBV6-1|TRBJ2-1
CASSELGTGGHEQFF
>NA|TRBV19|TRBJ1-3
CASSISGYSGNTIYF
>NA|TRBV6-6|TRBJ1-1
CASSYSMTETGAFF
>TRBD1|TRBV12-5|TRBJ2-1
CASGDSRTGESQFF
>NA|TRBV28|TRBJ1-2
CASSGGNNLPWGYTF
>NA|TRBV6-5|TRBJ1-5
CASSYGTNQPQHF
>NA|TRBV5-5|TRBJ1-2
CVSSLWEKNYGYTF